The 2 T cell receptor beta chains in this list originate from one sample, sequenced in a study of human T cells and chemical hapten exposure. Specified time point: patch test 1, 2 weeks after DPC sensitization. Indicated treatment: therapeutic diphenylcyclopropenone sensitization with weekly scalp DPC. TCRdb itself ran the RACE reads through MiXCR, one entry per CDR3 protein. The repertoire includes about 57,000 distinct CDR3 sequences, approximately 8.6% of them detected once, and less than 15% sits in the top ten. Sequencing used whole blood, obtained in connection with sensitization to the hapten diphenylcyclopropenone (DPC). These receptors all come from a woman aged 40 to 55 with alopecia areata. Some clones in this sample may be carry-over from other donors' samples.

This clonotype was recorded many times. The rearrangement joins TRBV4-2 to TRBJ2-7; 8 nucleotides align to TRBD2. Germline loops: CDR1 LGHNA, CDR2 YNFKEQ. The J segment lost 3 bases and the V segment lost 0 bases, leaving 7 bases of the junction unmatched. The CDR3 is 16 residues long. CDR3 sequence (DNA): TGTGCCAGCAGCCAAGATGAAAGCGGGGGAGTCTACGAGCAGTACTTC. This gives the protein CASSQDESGGVYEQYF.

There are many counts of this clonotype. The chain employs TRBV2 and TRBJ2-3, with 9 bases identical to TRBD2. The CDR3 length is 14 residues. Germline CDR1 SNHLY, CDR2 FYNNEI. Trimming cost V 5 bases and J 5 bases; bases outside gene matches: 5. In nucleotides, the CDR3 is TGTGCCAGCAGTAAGCGGGGGGCCCGAGATACGCAGTATTTT. This translates into CASSKRGARDTQYF. Full variable domain (outside the CDR3, taken from reference TRBV2 and TRBJ2-3): EPEVTQTPSHQVTQMGQEVILRCVPISNHLYFYWYRQILGQKVEFLVSFYNNEISEKSEIFDDQFSVERPDGSNFTLKIRSTKLEDSAMYFCASSKRGARDTQYFGPGTRLTVL.